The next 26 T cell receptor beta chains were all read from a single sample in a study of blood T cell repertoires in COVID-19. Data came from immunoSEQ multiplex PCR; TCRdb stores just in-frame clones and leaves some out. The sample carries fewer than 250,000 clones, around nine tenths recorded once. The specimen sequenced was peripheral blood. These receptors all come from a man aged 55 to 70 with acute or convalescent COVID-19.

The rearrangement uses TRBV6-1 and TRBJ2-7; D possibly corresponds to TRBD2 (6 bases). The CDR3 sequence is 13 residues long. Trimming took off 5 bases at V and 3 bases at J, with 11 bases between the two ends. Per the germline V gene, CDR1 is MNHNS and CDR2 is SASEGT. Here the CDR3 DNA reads TGTGCCAGCAGTCCGGACGGGGGCTACGAGCAGTACTTC. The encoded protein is CASSPDGGYEQYF.

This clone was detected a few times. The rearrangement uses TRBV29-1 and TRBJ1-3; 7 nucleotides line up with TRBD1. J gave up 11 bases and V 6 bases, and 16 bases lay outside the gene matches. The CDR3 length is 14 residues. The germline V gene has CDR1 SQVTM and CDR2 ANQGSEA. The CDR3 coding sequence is TGCAGCGTGGCTGCCGGGCCACAGGGGAGTGCCATATATTTT. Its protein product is CSVAAGPQGSAIYF.

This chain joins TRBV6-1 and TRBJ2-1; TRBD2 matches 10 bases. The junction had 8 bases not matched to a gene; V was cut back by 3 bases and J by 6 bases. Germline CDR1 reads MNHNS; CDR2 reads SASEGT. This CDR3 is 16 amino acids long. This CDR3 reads CASSDPSGGRLNEQFF. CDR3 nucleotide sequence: TGTGCCAGCAGTGACCCTAGCGGGGGACGTCTCAATGAGCAGTTCTTC.

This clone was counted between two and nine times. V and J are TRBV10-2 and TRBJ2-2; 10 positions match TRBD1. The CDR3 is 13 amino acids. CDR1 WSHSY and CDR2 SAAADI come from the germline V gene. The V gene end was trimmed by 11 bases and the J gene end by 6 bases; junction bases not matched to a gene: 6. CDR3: CASRDRGAGELFF. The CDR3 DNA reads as TGCGCCTCCCGGGACAGGGGCGCCGGGGAGCTGTTTTTT.

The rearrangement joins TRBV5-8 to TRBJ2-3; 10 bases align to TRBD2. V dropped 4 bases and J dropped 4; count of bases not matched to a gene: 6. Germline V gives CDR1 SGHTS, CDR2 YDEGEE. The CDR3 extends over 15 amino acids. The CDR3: CASSPGLAFADTQYF. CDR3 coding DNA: TGTGCCAGCAGCCCGGGACTAGCGTTTGCAGATACGCAGTATTTT.

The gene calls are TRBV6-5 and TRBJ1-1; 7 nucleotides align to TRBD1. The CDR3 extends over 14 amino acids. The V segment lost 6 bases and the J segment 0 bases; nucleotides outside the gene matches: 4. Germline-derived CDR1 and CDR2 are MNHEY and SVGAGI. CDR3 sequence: CASRTTGMNTEAFF. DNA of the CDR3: TGTGCCAGCAGAACGACAGGGATGAACACTGAAGCTTTCTTT.

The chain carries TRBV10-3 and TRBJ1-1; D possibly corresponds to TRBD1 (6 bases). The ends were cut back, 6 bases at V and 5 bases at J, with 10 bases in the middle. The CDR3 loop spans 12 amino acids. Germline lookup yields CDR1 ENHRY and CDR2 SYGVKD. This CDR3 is CAIRGQGTEAFF. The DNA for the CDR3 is TGTGCCATCAGGGGGCAGGGGACTGAAGCTTTCTTT.

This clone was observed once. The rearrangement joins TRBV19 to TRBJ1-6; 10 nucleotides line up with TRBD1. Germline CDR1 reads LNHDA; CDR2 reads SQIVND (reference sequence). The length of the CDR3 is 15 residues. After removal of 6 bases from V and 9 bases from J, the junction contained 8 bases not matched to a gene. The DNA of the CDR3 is TGTGCCAGTAGCCCCTCTGACAGGGGGCTTTCACCCCTCCACTTT. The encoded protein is CASSPSDRGLSPLHF. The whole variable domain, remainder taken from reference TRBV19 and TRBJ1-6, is DGGITQSPKYLFRKEGQNVTLSCEQNLNHDAMYWYRQDPGQGLRLIYYSQIVNDFQKGDIAEGYSVSREKKESFPLTVTSAQKNPTAFYLCASSPSDRGLSPLHFGNGTRLTVT.

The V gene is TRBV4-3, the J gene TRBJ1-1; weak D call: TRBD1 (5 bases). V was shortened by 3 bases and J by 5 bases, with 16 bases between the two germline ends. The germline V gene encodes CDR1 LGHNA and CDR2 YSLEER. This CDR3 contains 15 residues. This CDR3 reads CASSHLTGSGTEAFF. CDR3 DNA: TGCGCCAGCAGCCATTTAACAGGTAGCGGTACTGAAGCTTTCTTT.

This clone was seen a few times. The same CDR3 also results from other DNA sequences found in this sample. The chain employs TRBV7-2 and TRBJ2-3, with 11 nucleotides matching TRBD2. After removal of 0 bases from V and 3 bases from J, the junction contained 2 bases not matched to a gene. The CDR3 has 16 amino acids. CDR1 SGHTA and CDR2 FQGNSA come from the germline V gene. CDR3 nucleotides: TGTGCCAGCAGCTTAGCAGCTAGCGGGGGGACAGATACGCAGTATTTT. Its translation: CASSLAASGGTDTQYF.

CDR3: CASSPETLSNQPQHF. The CDR3 DNA follows: TGTGCCAGCTCACCAGAGACACTTAGCAATCAGCCCCAGCATTTT. The chain is built from TRBV18 and TRBJ1-5; D not resolved. Trimming took off 2 bases at V and 0 bases at J, with 8 bases between the two ends. The germline V gene encodes CDR1 KGHSH and CDR2 LQKENI. The CDR3 covers 15 residues.

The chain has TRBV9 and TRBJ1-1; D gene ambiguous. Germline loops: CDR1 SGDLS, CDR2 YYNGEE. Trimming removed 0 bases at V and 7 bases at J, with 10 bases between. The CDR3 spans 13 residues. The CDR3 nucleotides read TGTGCCAGCAGCGTAGAAGCTCCTTGTGAAGCTTTCTTT. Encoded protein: CASSVEAPCEAFF.

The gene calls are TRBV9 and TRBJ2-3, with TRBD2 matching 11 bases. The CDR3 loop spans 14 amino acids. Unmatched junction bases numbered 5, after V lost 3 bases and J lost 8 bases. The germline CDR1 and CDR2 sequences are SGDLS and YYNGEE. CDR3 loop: CASSGSGGAGTQYF. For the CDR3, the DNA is TGTGCCAGCAGCGGTAGCGGGGGGGCGGGTACGCAGTATTTT.

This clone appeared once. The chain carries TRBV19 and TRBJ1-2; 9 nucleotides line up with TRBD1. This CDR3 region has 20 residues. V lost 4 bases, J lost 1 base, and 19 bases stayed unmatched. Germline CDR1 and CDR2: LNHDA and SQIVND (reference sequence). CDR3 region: CASSTPDGQGTHLYNYGYTF. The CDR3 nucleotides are TGTGCCAGTAGTACCCCCGACGGACAGGGGACTCATTTATATAACTATGGCTACACCTTC.

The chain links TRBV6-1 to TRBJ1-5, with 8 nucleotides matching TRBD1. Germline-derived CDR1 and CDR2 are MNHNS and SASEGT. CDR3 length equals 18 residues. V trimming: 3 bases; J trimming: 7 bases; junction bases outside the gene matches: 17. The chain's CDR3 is CASSDTIRGQAQEQPQHF. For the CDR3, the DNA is TGTGCCAGCAGTGACACTATTCGGGGACAGGCCCAAGAGCAGCCCCAGCATTTT.

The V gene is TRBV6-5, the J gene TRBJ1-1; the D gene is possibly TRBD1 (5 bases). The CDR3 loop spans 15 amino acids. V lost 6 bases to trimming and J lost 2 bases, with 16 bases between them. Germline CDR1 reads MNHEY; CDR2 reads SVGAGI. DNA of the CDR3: TGTGCCAGCAGACAGACAGTCCATGCTAACACTGAAGCTTTCTTT. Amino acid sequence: CASRQTVHANTEAFF.

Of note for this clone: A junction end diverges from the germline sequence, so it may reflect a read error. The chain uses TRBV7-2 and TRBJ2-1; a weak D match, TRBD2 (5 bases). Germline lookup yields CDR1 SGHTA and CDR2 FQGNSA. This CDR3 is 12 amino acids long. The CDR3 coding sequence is TGTGCCAGCAGCTTTGACTACGATGAGCAGTTCTTC. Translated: CASSFDYDEQFF.

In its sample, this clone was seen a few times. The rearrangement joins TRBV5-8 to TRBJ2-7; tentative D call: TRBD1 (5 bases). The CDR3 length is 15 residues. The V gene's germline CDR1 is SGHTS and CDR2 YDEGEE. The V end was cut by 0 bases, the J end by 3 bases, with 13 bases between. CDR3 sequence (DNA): TGTGCCAGCAGCTTGGTTGGACAAAGGAACTACGAGCAGTACTTC. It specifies CASSLVGQRNYEQYF.

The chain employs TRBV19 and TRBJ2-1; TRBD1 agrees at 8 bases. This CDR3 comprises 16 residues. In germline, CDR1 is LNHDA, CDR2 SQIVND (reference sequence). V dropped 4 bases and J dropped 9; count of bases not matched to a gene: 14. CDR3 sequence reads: CASSKRQGPGEGEQFF. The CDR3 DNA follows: TGTGCCAGTAGTAAAAGACAGGGGCCCGGGGAAGGTGAGCAGTTCTTC.

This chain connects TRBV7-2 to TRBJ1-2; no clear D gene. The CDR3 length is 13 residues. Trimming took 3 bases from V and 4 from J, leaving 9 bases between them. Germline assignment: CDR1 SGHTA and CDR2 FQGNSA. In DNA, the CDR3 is TGTGCCAGCAGCTTTCTGGAGGGCTATGGCTACACCTTC. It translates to CASSFLEGYGYTF.

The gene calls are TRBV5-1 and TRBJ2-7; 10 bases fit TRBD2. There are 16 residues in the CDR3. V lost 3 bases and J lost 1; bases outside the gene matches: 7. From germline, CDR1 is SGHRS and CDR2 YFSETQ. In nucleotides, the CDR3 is TGCGCCAGCAGCTCCGGGTTGGGACTAGCGTCCTACGAGCAGTACTTC. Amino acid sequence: CASSSGLGLASYEQYF.

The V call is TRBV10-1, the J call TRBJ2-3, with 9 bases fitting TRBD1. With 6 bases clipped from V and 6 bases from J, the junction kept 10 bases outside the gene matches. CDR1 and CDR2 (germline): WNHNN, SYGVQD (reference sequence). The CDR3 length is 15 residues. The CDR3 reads CASRAGTGNYDTQYF. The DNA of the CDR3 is TGCGCCAGCAGGGCCGGGACAGGGAATTATGATACGCAGTATTTT.

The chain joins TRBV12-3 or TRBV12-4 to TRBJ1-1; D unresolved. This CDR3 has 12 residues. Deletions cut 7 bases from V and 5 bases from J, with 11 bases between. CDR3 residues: CASTFPGTEAFF. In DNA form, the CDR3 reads TGTGCCAGCACCTTCCCGGGGACTGAAGCTTTCTTT.

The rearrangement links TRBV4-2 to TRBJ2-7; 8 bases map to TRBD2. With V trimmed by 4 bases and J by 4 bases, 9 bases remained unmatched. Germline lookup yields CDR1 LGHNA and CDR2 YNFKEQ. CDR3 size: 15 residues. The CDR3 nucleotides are TGTGCCAGCAGCCCCAACCGAGGCGGGGGGTACGAGCAGTACTTC. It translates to CASSPNRGGGYEQYF.

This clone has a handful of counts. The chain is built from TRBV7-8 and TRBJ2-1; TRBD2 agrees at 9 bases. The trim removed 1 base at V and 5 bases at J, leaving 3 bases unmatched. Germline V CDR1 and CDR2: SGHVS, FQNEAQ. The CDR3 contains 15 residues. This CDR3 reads CASSLGLAANNEQFF. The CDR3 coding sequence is TGTGCCAGCAGCTTAGGACTAGCGGCCAACAATGAGCAGTTCTTC.

CDR3 in DNA: TGCGCCAGCAGTGAGCTGGTCGGCGAGCAGTACTTC. Translating gives CASSELVGEQYF. This chain links TRBV10-1 with TRBJ2-7; D gene uncertain. Trimming took off 2 bases at V and 6 bases at J, with 8 bases between the two ends. CDR1 and CDR2 from the germline V gene are WNHNN and SYGVQD (reference sequence). The CDR3 spans 12 residues.